This T cell receptor beta chain was captured in a study of T cell repertoires in cytomegalovirus infection. Study background: Epitope selection comprised recently identified HLA-C-restricted CMV epitopes and well-studied HLA-B-restricted CMV epitopes. In public TCR beta signatures, there were indications of both CMV infection and matching HLA type. Whole-study results and caveats: There were HLA-C-restricted CMV-specific TCR beta clonotypes dominating the ex vivo response. Frequencies of public TCR beta families were cumulated, and this identified carriers of CMV plus the relevant HLA.

TCRdb passed the reads through MiXCR, listing each CDR3 protein once. This sample has 95,000 to 150,000 distinct CDR3 sequences, with approximately 30% found just once. A few counts support this clonotype. The antigen remains undetermined. This CDR3 region has 12 residues. CDR1 LNHDA and CDR2 SQIVND come from the germline V gene (reference sequence). With 7 bases removed from V and 8 bases from J, the gap between germline ends came to 12 bases. Sequenced here: CD8+ T cells from cultured PBMCs, sampled from culture after CMV antigen stimulation. The TCR sequence derives from a human donor in good health (CMV status not recorded). Some clones in this sample may be carry-over from other donors' samples. The chain combines TRBV19 with TRBJ2-1, with TRBD2 as a possible D gene (6 bases). The CDR3 region has the DNA TGTGCCAGTACCGATCGCGGGGATGAGCAGTTCTTC. Residues: CASTDRGDEQFF. The full variable domain, with the rest looked up from reference TRBV19 and TRBJ2-1, is DGGITQSPKYLFRKEGQNVTLSCEQNLNHDAMYWYRQDPGQGLRLIYYSQIVNDFQKGDIAEGYSVSREKKESFPLTVTSAQKNPTAFYLCASTDRGDEQFFGPGTRLTVL.